Below, one T cell receptor beta chain is given with its context. What it recognizes is unknown. Looked up from germline, CDR1 is LGHNA and CDR2 is YNFKEQ. V shed 0 bases and J 4 bases; nucleotides not matched to a gene: 9. This CDR3 is built from 18 residues. The PCR used 60 Vbeta and 13 Jbeta primers. TCRdb keeps only in-frame clones here, not all; method: immunoSEQ multiplex PCR. Among tens of thousands of clones listed, around 74% were seen once. The entry originates in a study of cytomegalovirus exposure and HLA in healthy donors. Study outcomes and limitations: Per published reports, the classifier diagnosed cytomegalovirus status with high specificity and sensitivity. Across donors, most TCRs were seen rarely, yet some public ones were widespread.

The sequenced sample was PBMCs. This chain joins TRBV4-2 and TRBJ2-2; 9 positions agree with TRBD2. The receptor was isolated from a woman in her twenties or thirties in good health and CMV-seropositive. CDR3: CASSQDRVAGVPTGELFF. The CDR3 DNA follows: TGTGCCAGCAGCCAAGATCGAGTAGCGGGAGTCCCCACCGGGGAGCTGTTTTTT.